The entry below describes one T cell receptor beta chain. Authors' methods: Reference gene primer amplification yielded estimated nucleated cell counts. TCRdb's table, derived via immunoSEQ multiplex PCR, lists solely in-frame clones and lacks some. V and J calls and clone size come straight from that table; D and trimming were deduced from the DNA. In the table there are 85,000 to 95,000 clones, 88% of which are singletons. There are 16 residues in the CDR3. Per the germline V gene, CDR1 is SGHDT and CDR2 is YYEEEE. With V trimmed by 3 bases and J by 6 bases, 11 bases remained unmatched. This entry belongs to a study of blood T cell repertoires in COVID-19. Overall study: Some COVID-19 samples were acute and others convalescent; all came from the United States, Italy and Spain. T cells, B-cell-depleted T cells, or PBMCs provided the cDNA or gDNA that served as material.

The chain joins TRBV5-6 to TRBJ1-4; 7 nucleotides line up with TRBD1. This TCR was recovered from a man aged 60 to 69 with acute or convalescent COVID-19. The material sequenced was peripheral blood. CDR3 sequence: CASSSGQNVFDEKLFF. The CDR3 DNA follows: TGTGCCAGCAGCTCGGGACAGAACGTGTTCGATGAAAAACTGTTTTTT.